This T cell receptor beta chain was recorded in a study of T cell responses to AZD1222 COVID-19 vaccine (dated by TCRdb to the early 2020s). For context, the study as a whole: A total of approximately 240 trial participants underwent TCR sequencing, of whom about 200 had received two doses of AZD1222 and about 26 had received two doses of the MenACWY control vaccine. Trial participants were enrolled into age subgroups of 18-55, 56-69 and 70-plus years, which contained 148, 28 and 57 TCR-sequenced participants, respectively.

The CDR3 regions of human TCRbeta chains were analyzed by immunosequencing. The authors processed their data as follows. TCRs in the repertoires were matched against a reference library of SARS-CoV-2-specific TCRs that had been generated with the MIRA antigen-specificity platform. Breadth was defined as the fraction of unique TCRs that were SARS-CoV-2-associated, and depth was defined as the fraction of total T cells that were SARS-CoV-2-associated. Using the MIRA data, every spike-specific TCR was mapped to the spike region that the TCR reacted to and assigned to either a CD4 or a CD8 class. Log10-transformed breadth and depth values were compared by one-way ANOVA with Sidak's multiple comparisons tests. The clones in this table, taken by TCRdb from immuneACCESS, are in-frame only. Not every clone is retained; where verified, under half of the shortfall comes from an unresolved V gene, and the cause of the rest is unknown. That table furnishes V, J and clone size, whereas the DNA furnished D and trimming. The sample table shows 43,000 or so clones, and about 90% are seen once. The top ten clonotypes cover about two fifths of the sample.

Trimming costs V 4 bases and J 0 bases, and their ends lie 12 bases apart. The cysteine opens and the phenylalanine closes a CDR3 of 16 amino acids. The sequence is cut down to CDR3 DNA, 48 bases in frame from base 1. Based on the germline V gene, the CDR1 and CDR2 sequences are SGHNT and YENEEA. What the time point label conveys for this sample: about 28 days (+/-7) after the second vaccine dose. AZD1222 recipients whose second dose came at about 4 weeks and those whose second dose came at about 12 weeks were combined into one group, since spike-specific TCR depth and breadth did not differ between the two schedules. Samples from vaccinated people were obtained from the UK trials COV001 and COV002, which included a single-blind randomized controlled phase 2/3 trial of AZD1222 (ChAdOx1 nCoV-19) in healthy adults. For TCRbeta chain sequencing, PBMC samples from trial participants were taken at day 0 and at day 28 after the second dose.

Overall results and qualifications from the work: Participants were mostly white British and included more females than males, and it was suggested by the authors that clonal diversity may have been underestimated. The 56-69-year group was small, and its depth increase did not reach significance, likely because of low power. CD4 TCRs associated with the vaccine covered the entire spike protein, and the dominant responses were in regions 160-218 and 743-854. Nearly half of unique spike-specific TCRs reportedly recognized epitopes outside regions mutated in the B.1.351 and B.1.1.7 variants. Conclusions about previously exposed vaccinees were limited because only six AZD1222 recipients were SARS-CoV-2 seropositive at baseline. Spike-specific TCR breadth and depth rose significantly after two AZD1222 doses compared with day 0 and with MenACWY recipients. Because no day 14 peak-response samples were available, the repertoires could be characterized only after the peak T cell response.

For this clone: Its antigen remains unidentified. Base qualities are not provided; no much larger clone lies one nucleotide away.

The sequence was obtained from an adult who received the AZD1222 COVID-19 vaccine. The V gene is TRBV11-3 and the J gene is TRBJ2-2, with the D segment identity uncertain. The input for sequencing was peripheral blood, taken 28 days after the second AZD1222 dose. The DNA sequence is as follows: TGTGCCAGCAGCTACGGTAAAGCCGCGAACACCGGGGAGCTGTTTTTT. It specifies CASSYGKAANTGELFF. The CDR3 plus the reference TRBV11-3 and TRBJ2-2 genes for the other parts give the full variable domain: EAGVVQSPRYKIIEKKQPVAFWCNPISGHNTLYWYLQNLGQGPELLIRYENEEAVDDSQLPKDRFSAERLKGVDSTLKIQPAELGDSAVYLCASSYGKAANTGELFFGEGSRLTVL.